One and the same sample provided the 18 T cell receptor beta chains below, sequenced in a study of T-cell memory formation after mild COVID-19. TCRdb redid the calling of the 5' RACE reads with MiXCR, one entry per CDR3 protein. Among 450,000 to 650,000 distinct CDR3 sequences, less than 25% were seen once, and the ten largest hold under 8.5%. Sequences were obtained from PBMCs or a T cell subset sorted from them (not recorded which). The receptors originated from an adult woman who had mild COVID-19 (a few samples of this study predate the infection). Cell type and time point are not known.

The chain links TRBV29-1 to TRBJ2-1, with unresolved D. This CDR3 is built from 15 residues. Per germline, CDR1 SQVTM and CDR2 ANQGSEA. V lost 4 bases, J lost 3 bases, and 16 bases lay in between. CDR3 sequence: CSVVLFRAGYNEQFF. The CDR3 bases are TGCAGCGTTGTTTTATTTCGGGCAGGCTACAATGAGCAGTTCTTC.

This clonotype was picked up a small number of times. This chain links TRBV28 with TRBJ1-1; possibly TRBD1 for D (6 bases). Trimming removed 7 bases from V and 10 bases from J, with 22 bases in between. CDR1 is MDHEN and CDR2 is SYDVKM in the germline V gene. The CDR3 runs 14 residues. In DNA, the CDR3 is TGTGCCAGCACCCTGCCGGGACATCCGAAACCAGCTTTCTTT. Its protein product is CASTLPGHPKPAFF.

The rearrangement uses TRBV6-2 or TRBV6-3 and TRBJ1-2, with unresolved D. Germline loops: CDR1 MNHEY, CDR2 SVGEGT. Trimming left V 2 bases short and J 7 bases short, with 5 bases between. This CDR3 has 11 residues. CDR3 nucleotides: TGTGCCAGCAGTTACGCCGGTGGCTACACCTTC. Translating it yields CASSYAGGYTF.

The rearrangement links TRBV9 to TRBJ2-1; 7 bases are shared with TRBD1. The CDR3 loop spans 15 amino acids. Germline CDR1 is SGDLS and CDR2 is YYNGEE. The J segment lost 0 bases and the V segment lost 4 bases, leaving 4 bases of the junction unmatched. This CDR3 is CASSFDRASYNEQFF. The CDR3 DNA sequence: TGTGCCAGCAGCTTTGACAGGGCCTCCTACAATGAGCAGTTCTTC.

This clonotype has ten or more counts. The J gene is TRBJ1-2, the V gene TRBV4-2; 8 bases are a match to TRBD1. The CDR3 sequence is 13 residues long. Germline CDR1 LGHNA, CDR2 YNFKEQ. With 3 bases clipped from V and 3 bases from J, the junction kept 0 bases outside the gene matches. The CDR3 loop is CASSQDRDYGYTF. The CDR3 DNA reads TGTGCCAGCAGCCAGGACAGGGACTATGGCTACACCTTC.

The rearrangement uses TRBV27 and TRBJ2-7; 8 nucleotides agree with TRBD2. Germline V gene sequence: CDR1 MNHEY, CDR2 SMNVEV (reference sequence). The CDR3 length is 14 residues. V shed 6 bases and J 6 bases; nucleotides not matched to a gene: 10. This CDR3 reads CASRSSGRKGEQYF. The CDR3 DNA reads TGTGCCAGCAGGTCGAGCGGGAGAAAAGGCGAGCAGTACTTC.

This clonotype occurred a few times. The J gene is TRBJ2-4, the V gene TRBV6-2 or TRBV6-3, with D tentatively TRBD2 (5 bases). The germline CDR1 and CDR2 sequences are MNHEY and SVGEGT. The CDR3 is 16 amino acids. V gave up 5 bases and J gave up 0 bases, with 14 bases separating them. Here the CDR3 reads CASSISGYIAKNIQYF. CDR3 nucleotide sequence: TGTGCCAGCAGTATCAGCGGATACATAGCCAAAAACATTCAGTACTTC.

This clonotype came up once. V gene TRBV6-1 combines with J gene TRBJ1-6; a weak D match, TRBD1 (5 bases). V was clipped by 8 bases and J by 8 bases, with 10 bases between them. CDR1 and CDR2 from the germline V gene are MNHNS and SASEGT. The CDR3 runs 12 residues. This chain's CDR3 is CASQLRDSPLHF. The CDR3 bases are TGTGCCAGCCAACTCAGGGATTCACCCCTCCACTTT.

This clonotype was seen repeatedly, ten times or more. The gene calls are TRBV7-2 and TRBJ1-2, with unresolved D. Germline lookup yields CDR1 SGHTA and CDR2 FQGNSA. V lost 5 bases, J lost 0 bases, and 4 bases lay in between. The CDR3 runs 12 residues. The CDR3: CASSKANYGYTF. In DNA, the CDR3 is TGTGCCAGCAGCAAAGCTAACTATGGCTACACCTTC.

The rearrangement uses TRBV7-9 and TRBJ2-2, with 15 bases matching TRBD2. Trimming took 5 bases from V and 5 from J; bases not matched to a gene: 9. Germline V gene data show CDR1 as SEHNR and CDR2 as FQNEAQ (reference sequence). The CDR3 has 18 residues. The CDR3 is CASSPRTSGRATTGELFF. Written as DNA, the CDR3 is TGTGCCAGCAGCCCGAGGACTAGCGGGAGGGCTACTACCGGGGAGCTGTTTTTT.

In DNA, the CDR3 is TGTGCCAGCAGCGAGAATCCTAAGACTGGGAACACTGAAGCTTTCTTT. Amino acids: CASSENPKTGNTEAFF. This chain joins TRBV7-9 and TRBJ1-1; D is unresolved. The CDR3 contains 16 residues. The germline V gene encodes CDR1 SEHNR and CDR2 FQNEAQ (reference sequence). Trimming pared 5 bases from V and 1 base from J, leaving 17 bases between.

This clonotype came up a few times. The J gene is TRBJ1-5, the V gene TRBV27; D call uncertain. The V gene lost 5 bases and the J gene lost 1 base, with 12 bases spanning the gap. From germline, CDR1 is MNHEY and CDR2 SMNVEV (reference sequence). This CDR3 has 15 amino acids. CDR3 protein: CASSPSTGSNQPQHF. In nucleotides, the CDR3 is TGTGCCAGCAGTCCATCGACGGGGAGCAATCAGCCCCAGCATTTT.

This clonotype was seen just once. The chain links TRBV20-1 to TRBJ1-2; no firm D call. The germline V gene has CDR1 DFQATT and CDR2 SNEGSKA (reference sequence). CDR3 length equals 13 residues. V was shortened by 0 bases and J by 8 bases, with 13 bases between the two germline ends. The CDR3 loop is CSARDEEGLGYTF. The CDR3 DNA is TGCAGTGCTAGAGATGAGGAGGGTCTGGGCTACACCTTC.

The genes are TRBV19 and TRBJ2-7, with a tentative D call TRBD1 (6 bases). CDR3 size: 15 residues. CDR1 and CDR2 from the germline V gene are LNHDA and SQIVND (reference sequence). Trimming took 3 bases from V and 3 from J, leaving 15 bases between them. For the CDR3, the DNA is TGTGCCAGTAGTATGGTAGGCGGCAGGGGCTACGAGCAGTACTTC. Encoded protein: CASSMVGGRGYEQYF.

J is TRBJ1-5 and V is TRBV7-2; D not resolved. There are 12 residues in the CDR3. V shed 5 bases and J shed 7 bases, with 9 bases lying between them. Germline CDR1 and CDR2: SGHTA and FQGNSA. The CDR3 reads CASSPDSQPQHF. CDR3 DNA sequence: TGTGCCAGCAGCCCCGATTCGCAGCCCCAGCATTTT.

The chain uses TRBV6-1 and TRBJ1-6; 10 bases line up with TRBD1. The CDR3 extends over 14 amino acids. After removal of 6 bases from V and 9 bases from J, the junction contained 5 bases not matched to a gene. CDR1 is MNHNS, CDR2 SASEGT, per germline. The chain's CDR3 is CASSGGTGVSPLHF. CDR3 coding DNA: TGTGCCAGCAGCGGGGGGACAGGGGTTTCACCCCTCCACTTT.

This chain uses TRBV9 with TRBJ1-2; D call uncertain. V was shortened by 1 base and J by 4 bases, with 8 bases between the two germline ends. The CDR3 consists of 13 residues. Germline V gives CDR1 SGDLS, CDR2 YYNGEE. The CDR3 here is CASSVRLGYGYTF. CDR3 nucleotides: TGTGCCAGCAGCGTAAGGCTAGGCTATGGCTACACCTTC.

This clonotype showed up just a few times. V is TRBV6-2 or TRBV6-3 and J is TRBJ1-2; 8 bases align to TRBD1. Per the germline V gene, CDR1 is MNHEY and CDR2 is SVGEGT. Trimming removed 5 bases from V and 6 bases from J; junction bases left unmatched: 8. The CDR3 runs 14 residues. CDR3 coding DNA: TGTGCCAGCAGTCCCTGGACAGGGATCGATGGCTACACCTTC. It specifies CASSPWTGIDGYTF.